These T cell receptor beta chains were read from a single sample in a study of blood T cell repertoires in COVID-19. Sequenced by immunoSEQ multiplex PCR; TCRdb stores in-frame clones only, minus some. In the table there are 170,000 or so clones, about three quarters of which are singletons. The sequencing sample was made of peripheral blood. These receptors were collected from a woman in her seventies with acute or convalescent COVID-19. Each CDR3 is given with its conserved first and last residue. A D gene is named only where the DNA matches it firmly. Some rows mark clone size as missing; the rest say once, few, many or name a class of expanded clone.

d_call: TRBD2
j_call: TRBJ2-1
clone_size: -
v_call: TRBV5-1
cdr3_aa: CASSLAGEEYEQFF
cdr3_nt: TGCGCCAGCAGTCTAGCGGGAGAGGAGTATGAGCAGTTCTTC

d_call: TRBD2
j_call: TRBJ2-1
clone_size: -
v_call: TRBV6-5
cdr3_aa: CASRQREGFREQFF
cdr3_nt: TGTGCCAGCAGGCAGCGGGAGGGTTTCAGAGAGCAGTTCTTC

d_call: -
j_call: TRBJ2-5
clone_size: -
v_call: TRBV18
cdr3_aa: CASSPHQTEQETQYF
cdr3_nt: TGTGCCAGCTCACCACACCAGACAGAACAAGAGACCCAGTACTTC

d_call: -
j_call: TRBJ2-7
clone_size: few
v_call: TRBV27
cdr3_aa: CASSFSQGNRNEQYF
cdr3_nt: TGTGCCAGCAGTTTTTCTCAGGGGAACAGAAACGAGCAGTACTTC

d_call: TRBD1
j_call: TRBJ2-2
clone_size: -
v_call: TRBV29-1
cdr3_aa: CSVLRQGDTGELFF
cdr3_nt: TGCAGCGTTCTAAGACAGGGGGACACCGGGGAGCTGTTTTTT

d_call: -
j_call: TRBJ2-3
clone_size: -
v_call: TRBV11-2
cdr3_aa: CASSQTSPGYTDTQYF
cdr3_nt: TGTGCCAGCAGCCAAACTTCCCCGGGGTACACAGATACGCAGTATTTT

d_call: TRBD1
j_call: TRBJ2-5
clone_size: -
v_call: TRBV19
cdr3_aa: CASSDGQGLETQYF
cdr3_nt: TGTGCCAGTAGTGACGGACAGGGTTTAGAGACCCAGTACTTC

d_call: -
j_call: TRBJ2-7
clone_size: -
v_call: TRBV10-3
cdr3_aa: CAIKSTGDSYEQYF
cdr3_nt: TGTGCCATCAAATCTACAGGCGACTCCTACGAGCAGTACTTC

d_call: -
j_call: TRBJ2-5
clone_size: -
v_call: TRBV30
cdr3_aa: CAWSARGGVETQYF
cdr3_nt: TGTGCCTGGAGTGCCCGGGGAGGCGTAGAGACCCAGTACTTC

d_call: TRBD2
j_call: TRBJ2-1
clone_size: once
v_call: TRBV7-7
cdr3_aa: CASSQDRLAGTEQFF
cdr3_nt: TGTGCCAGCAGCCAAGATCGGCTAGCGGGTACTGAGCAGTTCTTC

d_call: TRBD2
j_call: TRBJ2-3
clone_size: once
v_call: TRBV5-1
cdr3_aa: CASSHDGLAGRDTQYF
cdr3_nt: TGCGCCAGCAGCCATGACGGACTAGCGGGCAGAGATACGCAGTATTTT

d_call: TRBD2
j_call: TRBJ2-1
clone_size: -
v_call: TRBV7-2
cdr3_aa: CASSSQGAGTGSYNEQFF
cdr3_nt: TGTGCCAGCAGCTCCCAGGGAGCGGGAACTGGTTCCTACAATGAGCAGTTCTTC

d_call: -
j_call: TRBJ1-2
clone_size: few
v_call: TRBV27
cdr3_aa: CASSSRGYYGYTF
cdr3_nt: TGTGCCAGCAGTTCCAGGGGATACTATGGCTACACCTTC

d_call: -
j_call: TRBJ1-2
clone_size: -
v_call: TRBV7-2
cdr3_aa: CASSLGSRGYYGYTF
cdr3_nt: TGTGCCAGCAGCCTAGGAAGTAGGGGATACTATGGCTACACCTTC

d_call: -
j_call: TRBJ2-5
clone_size: -
v_call: TRBV19
cdr3_aa: CASSQGGIETQYF
cdr3_nt: TGTGCCAGTAGTCAGGGGGGAATAGAGACCCAGTACTTC

d_call: -
j_call: TRBJ1-1
clone_size: once
v_call: TRBV5-6
cdr3_aa: CASSSFQEQKNTEAFF
cdr3_nt: TGTGCCAGCAGCTCATTTCAGGAACAAAAGAACACTGAAGCTTTCTTT

d_call: -
j_call: TRBJ1-2
clone_size: -
v_call: TRBV21-1
cdr3_aa: CASSKAHSRCYYGYTF
cdr3_nt: TGTGCCAGCAGCAAAGCTCACTCACGGTGCTATTATGGCTACACCTTC

d_call: -
j_call: TRBJ2-1
clone_size: -
v_call: TRBV7-2
cdr3_aa: CASSLSRSPGQFF
cdr3_nt: TGTGCCAGCAGCTTATCGCGGTCCCCGGGGCAGTTCTTC

d_call: -
j_call: TRBJ1-1
clone_size: -
v_call: TRBV2
cdr3_aa: CASSRDTEAFF
cdr3_nt: TGTGCCAGCAGCCGGGACACTGAAGCTTTCTTT

d_call: -
j_call: TRBJ1-5
clone_size: once
v_call: TRBV30
cdr3_aa: CAWSPSGEGQPQHF
cdr3_nt: TGTGCCTGGAGTCCCTCAGGGGAAGGTCAGCCCCAGCATTTT

d_call: TRBD1
j_call: TRBJ2-5
clone_size: -
v_call: TRBV6-1
cdr3_aa: CASSDTGGQETQYF
cdr3_nt: TGTGCCAGCAGTGACACAGGGGGCCAAGAGACCCAGTACTTC

d_call: TRBD2
j_call: TRBJ2-4
clone_size: -
v_call: TRBV6-4
cdr3_aa: CASTIRTSGLKNIQYF
cdr3_nt: TGTGCCAGCACCATAAGGACTAGCGGACTCAAAAACATTCAGTACTTC

d_call: TRBD1
j_call: TRBJ2-7
clone_size: -
v_call: TRBV2
cdr3_aa: CASSRDRGTYEQYF
cdr3_nt: TGTGCCAGCAGCCGGGACAGGGGGACCTACGAGCAGTACTTC

d_call: TRBD1
j_call: TRBJ2-3
clone_size: -
v_call: TRBV25-1
cdr3_aa: CASSEGDRGTQYF
cdr3_nt: TGTGCCAGCAGTGAGGGGGACAGGGGTACGCAGTATTTT

d_call: TRBD1
j_call: TRBJ1-3
clone_size: once
v_call: TRBV12-5
cdr3_aa: CASGLVKGATSGNTIYF
cdr3_nt: TGTGCTAGTGGTTTGGTAAAGGGGGCGACAAGTGGAAACACCATATATTTT

d_call: -
j_call: TRBJ1-3
clone_size: -
v_call: TRBV9
cdr3_aa: CASSVTGNTAGNTIYF
cdr3_nt: TGTGCCAGCAGCGTCACAGGGAATACTGCTGGAAACACCATATATTTT

d_call: -
j_call: TRBJ2-1
clone_size: -
v_call: TRBV5-1
cdr3_aa: CASSSTRGMGNEQFF
cdr3_nt: TGCGCCAGCAGCTCTACAAGGGGAATGGGCAATGAGCAGTTCTTC

d_call: -
j_call: TRBJ2-7
clone_size: -
v_call: TRBV7-2
cdr3_aa: CASSLVVSGSYEQYF
cdr3_nt: TGTGCCAGCAGCTTAGTCGTTAGCGGCTCCTACGAGCAGTACTTC

d_call: TRBD1
j_call: TRBJ1-4
clone_size: -
v_call: TRBV25-1
cdr3_aa: CASYGQGSEKLFF
cdr3_nt: TGTGCCAGTTACGGACAGGGGAGTGAAAAACTGTTTTTT

d_call: TRBD2
j_call: TRBJ2-1
clone_size: few
v_call: TRBV10-3
cdr3_aa: CATTVAGGLMGYNEQFF
cdr3_nt: TGTGCCACAACTGTCGCGGGAGGATTAATGGGGTACAATGAGCAGTTCTTC

d_call: TRBD2
j_call: TRBJ2-1
clone_size: -
v_call: TRBV11-2
cdr3_aa: CASSEGLENEQFF
cdr3_nt: TGTGCCAGCAGCGAGGGACTAGAGAATGAGCAGTTCTTC

d_call: -
j_call: TRBJ1-6
clone_size: -
v_call: TRBV2
cdr3_aa: CASTRNRDDSPLHF
cdr3_nt: TGTGCCAGCACAAGGAACAGGGATGATTCACCCCTCCACTTT

d_call: -
j_call: TRBJ2-5
clone_size: -
v_call: TRBV5-6
cdr3_aa: CASSLVGTSIETQYF
cdr3_nt: TGTGCCAGCAGCTTGGTCGGTACTAGCATTGAGACCCAGTACTTC

d_call: TRBD2
j_call: TRBJ2-3
clone_size: -
v_call: TRBV5-8
cdr3_aa: CASSMGLAGASSTDTQYF
cdr3_nt: TGTGCCAGCAGCATGGGACTAGCGGGGGCCTCTAGCACAGATACGCAGTATTTT

d_call: TRBD2
j_call: TRBJ2-1
clone_size: -
v_call: TRBV11-2
cdr3_aa: CASTTLGAGGNNEQFF
cdr3_nt: TGTGCCAGCACCACCCTCGGGGCGGGAGGGAACAATGAGCAGTTCTTC

d_call: -
j_call: TRBJ1-2
clone_size: -
v_call: TRBV2
cdr3_aa: CASTVRGLRGYTF
cdr3_nt: TGTGCCAGCACCGTCCGTGGGCTGCGTGGCTACACCTTC

d_call: -
j_call: TRBJ1-4
clone_size: -
v_call: TRBV30
cdr3_aa: CALIATNEKLFF
cdr3_nt: TGTGCCCTCATAGCAACTAATGAAAAACTGTTTTTT

d_call: TRBD1
j_call: TRBJ2-1
clone_size: -
v_call: TRBV27
cdr3_aa: CASSPGQGKYNEQFF
cdr3_nt: TGTGCCAGTTCCCCTGGACAGGGGAAATACAATGAGCAGTTCTTC

d_call: TRBD1
j_call: TRBJ1-3
clone_size: once
v_call: TRBV9
cdr3_aa: CASTRGQGYGNTIYF
cdr3_nt: TGTGCCAGCACCCGGGGACAGGGGTATGGAAACACCATATATTTT

d_call: TRBD1
j_call: TRBJ1-5
clone_size: -
v_call: TRBV6-1
cdr3_aa: CASSDDREANQPQHF
cdr3_nt: TGTGCCAGCAGTGATGACAGGGAGGCCAATCAGCCCCAGCATTTT

d_call: -
j_call: TRBJ2-7
clone_size: few
v_call: TRBV3-1/TRBV3-2
cdr3_aa: CASSQDPGVQYF
cdr3_nt: TGTGCCAGCAGCCAAGATCCCGGTGTGCAGTACTTC

d_call: -
j_call: TRBJ2-1
clone_size: -
v_call: TRBV18
cdr3_aa: CASSMDRGNEQFF
cdr3_nt: TGTGCCAGCTCAATGGACAGAGGCAATGAGCAGTTCTTC

d_call: TRBD2
j_call: TRBJ2-4
clone_size: -
v_call: TRBV5-6
cdr3_aa: CASSLAGGSREYIQYF
cdr3_nt: TGTGCCAGCAGCTTGGCCGGCGGGAGCAGAGAGTACATTCAGTACTTC

d_call: TRBD1
j_call: TRBJ1-2
clone_size: -
v_call: TRBV7-9
cdr3_aa: CASSPDRGPNYGYTF
cdr3_nt: TGTGCCAGCAGCCCGGACAGGGGGCCTAACTATGGCTACACCTTC

d_call: -
j_call: TRBJ1-1
clone_size: -
v_call: TRBV5-1
cdr3_aa: CASSSMNTEAFF
cdr3_nt: TGCGCCAGCAGTTCCATGAACACTGAAGCTTTCTTT

d_call: TRBD2
j_call: TRBJ2-1
clone_size: -
v_call: TRBV19
cdr3_aa: CASSIQGLAGVEQFF
cdr3_nt: TGTGCCAGTAGTATCCAGGGACTAGCGGGAGTTGAGCAGTTCTTC

d_call: TRBD2
j_call: TRBJ2-5
clone_size: -
v_call: TRBV30
cdr3_aa: CAWTKAGGRGETQYF
cdr3_nt: TGTGCCTGGACAAAAGCGGGAGGAAGGGGAGAGACCCAGTACTTC

d_call: TRBD1
j_call: TRBJ1-1
clone_size: -
v_call: TRBV6-5
cdr3_aa: CASRGNRGRRTEAFF
cdr3_nt: TGTGCCAGCAGGGGAAACAGGGGGAGGAGAACTGAAGCTTTCTTT

d_call: -
j_call: TRBJ1-4
clone_size: -
v_call: TRBV19
cdr3_aa: CASSMGANEKLFF
cdr3_nt: TGTGCCAGTAGTATGGGAGCTAATGAAAAACTGTTTTTT

d_call: TRBD2
j_call: TRBJ2-2
clone_size: -
v_call: TRBV5-1
cdr3_aa: CASSVDQRDAGELFF
cdr3_nt: TGCGCCAGCAGCGTAGACCAGCGGGACGCCGGGGAGCTGTTTTTT

d_call: -
j_call: TRBJ2-2
clone_size: -
v_call: TRBV11-2
cdr3_aa: CASSLEAEAGELFF
cdr3_nt: TGTGCCAGCAGCTTAGAGGCGGAGGCCGGGGAGCTGTTTTTT

d_call: -
j_call: TRBJ2-1
clone_size: few
v_call: TRBV20-1
cdr3_aa: CSASSQGNEQFF
cdr3_nt: TGCAGTGCCAGTAGCCAGGGTAATGAGCAGTTCTTC

d_call: -
j_call: TRBJ2-5
clone_size: -
v_call: TRBV9
cdr3_aa: CASSAGTKETQYF
cdr3_nt: TGTGCCAGCAGCGCCGGGACAAAAGAGACCCAGTACTTC

d_call: -
j_call: TRBJ2-5
clone_size: -
v_call: TRBV5-6
cdr3_aa: CASSLGFGSKPQYF
cdr3_nt: TGTGCCAGCAGCTTGGGATTTGGTAGCAAACCCCAGTACTTC

d_call: TRBD2
j_call: TRBJ2-1
clone_size: -
v_call: TRBV5-1
cdr3_aa: CASSLPTSGRANEQFF
cdr3_nt: TGCGCCAGCAGCTTGCCCACTAGCGGGAGGGCCAATGAGCAGTTCTTC